This T cell receptor beta chain was obtained from a study of siplizumab effects on memory and regulatory T cells. Assays captured around 92,000 TCR templates per sample. Libraries were prepared by immunoSEQ multiplex PCR; TCRdb keeps only in-frame clonotypes and omits some of them. The sample yields about 110,000 clones, 93% seen once. With 2 bases removed from V and 5 bases from J, the gap between germline ends came to 13 bases. Germline V gene lookup returns CDR1 MNHNY and CDR2 SVGAGI (reference sequence). The CDR3 spans 14 residues. Notes on the study in general: Proliferating Tregs' suppressive function in siplizumab cultures went unconfirmed. A major contribution to the alloresponse seemed to be made by naive T cells, which seemed more diverse than memory cells. Assignment to unstimulated subsets succeeded for only a minor fraction of the alloreactive clones.

To note about this clone: The antigen is not known.

The clonotype originates from a human donor in good health. The sequenced sample was CD4+ T cells sorted from blood. V gene TRBV6-6 combines with J gene TRBJ2-7; D is unclear. CDR3 nucleotide sequence: TGTGCCAGCAGTTACAGAACAGAACTGGACGAGCAGTACTTC. It specifies CASSYRTELDEQYF.